This TCR beta chain was captured by sequencing in a study of neurological immune-mediated disorders (dated by TCRdb to about 2019). Notes on the research overall: Peripheral blood TCR-beta repertoires from HTLV-I-associated myelopathy (HAM/TSP) patients, multiple sclerosis patients and healthy controls were compared by UMI-based sequencing. Longitudinal samples, technical triplicates and paired sorted CD4+ and CD8+ T-cell subsets, alongside PBMC samples, were included among the roughly 97 TCR-beta libraries. The cohort was made up of about 65 subjects, consisting of 15 or so HAM/TSP patients, approximately 35 multiple sclerosis patients and 20 healthy controls. Each longitudinal HAM/TSP and healthy donor was sampled at 3 time-points spaced at roughly 3-45 month intervals.

Spanning cysteine to phenylalanine, the CDR3 consists of 13 amino acids. Only CDR3 DNA remains: 39 bases, in frame from the first base. The V end gives up 4 bases and the J end 9 bases, leaving 7 bases in the junction not matched to a gene. According to the germline V gene, CDR1 reads MDHEN and CDR2 reads SYDVKM. To synthesize cDNA, template-switch 5'RACE was performed with a primer carrying a 10-nucleotide random unique molecular identifier so that each TCR transcript was tagged. Each sequencing run produced over 200 million TCR-beta sequences covering 15-18 subjects. The RNeasy kit was used for extraction of total RNA. Using the KAPA Real-time Library Amplification kit, TCR-beta VDJ regions were amplified with primers for the TCR constant region and the 5'RACE anchor. Sample indexes and Illumina adaptors were added in a first PCR, and a second PCR then increased library yield. After Ampure bead purification, the roughly 650 bp TCR product was size-selected on a 2% E-gel SizeSelection system. Before pooling, libraries had their quality checked on a Bioanalyzer, their concentration measured with Qubit, and their quantity determined with the Kapa Library Quantification kit. Libraries were sequenced paired-end 2 x 150 bp on an Illumina HiSeq 2500. To increase sequence diversity, about 23-30% phiX was spiked into each library pool. The authors' pipeline ran thus. The quality-filtered reads were processed with the UMI-based MiGEC pipeline, whose error correction step removed more than 85% of the raw TCR sequences. IMGT germline references were used for aligning VDJ genes, and each clonotype was defined as a unique CDR3 amino acid sequence together with its V-J genes. VDJtools evaluated clonal expansion, Shannon diversity and CDR3 relatedness (CalcPairwiseDistances, ClusterSamples); CLCbio workbench built phylogenetic trees. Expanded clones were defined as having at least 8 unique UMIs, based on coefficient-of-variation modelling across technical triplicates. TCRdb trimmed public reads at Q25 via fastp, called clones via MiXCR and kept in-frame beta chains. Each entry merges the rows of one CDR3 protein and shows their most common DNA and genes. These V and J calls originate from TCRdb's pipeline instead of the authors' own analysis. The sample data list around 71,000 distinct CDR3 sequences, and approximately 15% of these were observed just once. Approximately 4.2% of the sample is in the top ten clones.

This clonotype was seen many times. Its antigen is not yet known. Base qualities are not at hand, and no much larger clone is one base apart. The study at large found these results: No identical CDR3 amino acid sequences were shared among expanded clones across subjects, suggesting private TCR-beta repertoires in all groups. TCR clonal expansion was highest in HAM/TSP patients and lowest in MS patients, with MS patients falling below even healthy controls.

The meaning of the sample's time point label: longitudinal time-point 1 (baseline). Libraries from unsorted PBMCs were made from 2 million PBMCs kept in RNAlater at -80 degrees C until RNA extraction. Peripheral blood underwent Ficoll-Hypaque density gradient centrifugation to isolate PBMCs, which were then cryopreserved in liquid nitrogen. Recombination joined TRBV28 with TRBJ2-7, and TRBD2 matches 9 of the central bases. The receptor was derived from a female donor with HTLV-1-associated myelopathy (HAM/TSP). Source material: PBMCs. The encoded CDR3 is CASSSLGGGAQYF. The nucleotide sequence is TGTGCCAGCAGTTCCTTAGGCGGGGGGGCGCAGTACTTC.